A selection of T cell receptor beta chains follows, all from one sample in a study of blood T cell repertoires in COVID-19. Sequencing was performed with immunoSEQ multiplex PCR; in TCRdb, only in-frame clones are kept and a portion is missing. The sample lists roughly 330,000 clones, around 87% occurring once. What was sequenced was PBMCs or T cells enriched from blood (not recorded which). These receptors were obtained from a woman aged 25-40 years who had recovered from COVID-19. Each CDR3 is given with its conserved first and last residue. Fields, in order: clone size, V gene, J gene, D gene, CDR3 length, CDR3 DNA, CDR3 protein. D genes are given only for firm matches. The size entry is marked missing in some rows and otherwise reads once, few, many or a size class.

abundance: once; v_gene: TRBV3-1/TRBV3-2; j_gene: TRBJ1-1; d_gene: .; len: 13; CDR3nt: TGTGCCAGCAGCCAAGATCAGGGGCGCGGAGCTTTCTTT; CDR3aa: CASSQDQGRGAFF
abundance: .; v_gene: TRBV11-3; j_gene: TRBJ2-1; d_gene: .; len: 13; CDR3nt: TGTGCCAGCAGCCCATCCGGGTTTGGCGAGCAGTTCTTC; CDR3aa: CASSPSGFGEQFF
abundance: .; v_gene: TRBV5-6; j_gene: TRBJ1-4; d_gene: TRBD1; len: 14; CDR3nt: TGTGCCAGCAGCCGAACAGGGGTCGACGAAAAACTGTTTTTT; CDR3aa: CASSRTGVDEKLFF
abundance: .; v_gene: TRBV30; j_gene: TRBJ1-2; d_gene: .; len: 14; CDR3nt: TGTGCCTGGAACCCCGAAGCCCGGGACTATGGCTACACCTTC; CDR3aa: CAWNPEARDYGYTF
abundance: .; v_gene: TRBV9; j_gene: TRBJ1-5; d_gene: .; len: 15; CDR3nt: TGTGCCAGCAGCGTAGGCTACGGGAGCAATCAGCCCCAGCATTTT; CDR3aa: CASSVGYGSNQPQHF
abundance: .; v_gene: TRBV15; j_gene: TRBJ1-4; d_gene: TRBD1; len: 17; CDR3nt: TGTGCCACCAGCAGAGTGGGCAGGGGGGCTACTAATGAAAAACTGTTTTTT; CDR3aa: CATSRVGRGATNEKLFF
abundance: .; v_gene: TRBV3-1/TRBV3-2; j_gene: TRBJ2-7; d_gene: TRBD1; len: 14; CDR3nt: TGTGCCAGCAGCCCCGGACAGGGTTCTTACGAGCAGTACTTC; CDR3aa: CASSPGQGSYEQYF
abundance: .; v_gene: TRBV4-1; j_gene: TRBJ2-2; d_gene: .; len: 16; CDR3nt: TGCGCCAGCAGCCAAGGTGAACTAGATGGCACCGGGGAGCTGTTTTTT; CDR3aa: CASSQGELDGTGELFF
abundance: .; v_gene: TRBV24-1; j_gene: TRBJ2-2; d_gene: TRBD2; len: 20; CDR3nt: TGTGCCACCAGTGATTTGAGTAGCGGGGGGCCACTTGCGAACACCGGGGAGCTGTTTTTT; CDR3aa: CATSDLSSGGPLANTGELFF
abundance: once; v_gene: TRBV6-5; j_gene: TRBJ1-2; d_gene: TRBD1; len: 13; CDR3nt: TGTGCCAGCAGTTACGGGACAGGGCGAGGTGGCACCTTC; CDR3aa: CASSYGTGRGGTF
abundance: .; v_gene: TRBV4-3; j_gene: TRBJ2-7; d_gene: .; len: 14; CDR3nt: TGCGCCAGCAGCCCGCGGGAAGGATCCTACGAGCAGTACTTC; CDR3aa: CASSPREGSYEQYF
abundance: .; v_gene: TRBV7-2; j_gene: TRBJ1-2; d_gene: .; len: 14; CDR3nt: TGTGCCAGCAGCTTATTGCGGGGGCCGTATGGCTACACCTTC; CDR3aa: CASSLLRGPYGYTF
abundance: .; v_gene: TRBV24-1; j_gene: TRBJ2-5; d_gene: .; len: 11; CDR3nt: TGTGCCACCAGTGACGCGGGGACCCAGTACTTC; CDR3aa: CATSDAGTQYF
abundance: .; v_gene: TRBV18; j_gene: TRBJ1-5; d_gene: TRBD1; len: 15; CDR3nt: TGTGCCAGCTCACCACTTCGGGACAGGGTTTCGCCCCAGCATTTT; CDR3aa: CASSPLRDRVSPQHF
abundance: once; v_gene: TRBV4-1; j_gene: TRBJ2-1; d_gene: .; len: 13; CDR3nt: TGCGCCAGCAGCCAAGATACTGAAATTGAGCAGTTCTTC; CDR3aa: CASSQDTEIEQFF
abundance: .; v_gene: TRBV2; j_gene: TRBJ2-2; d_gene: .; len: 14; CDR3nt: TGTGCCAGCGGTCACGGGAGAAACACCGGGGAGCTGTTTTTT; CDR3aa: CASGHGRNTGELFF
abundance: .; v_gene: TRBV15; j_gene: TRBJ2-5; d_gene: TRBD1; len: 14; CDR3nt: TGTGCCACCAGCAGACAGGGGGCCTGGGAGACCCAGTACTTC; CDR3aa: CATSRQGAWETQYF
abundance: .; v_gene: TRBV6-1; j_gene: TRBJ1-3; d_gene: .; len: 16; CDR3nt: TGTGCCAGCAGTGAAGGTGGAGGGCCTTCCATCCACACCATATATTTT; CDR3aa: CASSEGGGPSIHTIYF
abundance: once; v_gene: TRBV5-1; j_gene: TRBJ2-7; d_gene: TRBD1; len: 15; CDR3nt: TGCGCCAGCAGCTTGGTTTCGGGACAGTCCTACGAGCAGTACTTC; CDR3aa: CASSLVSGQSYEQYF
abundance: .; v_gene: TRBV25-1; j_gene: TRBJ2-2; d_gene: .; len: 16; CDR3nt: TGTGCCAGCAGTGAATTGGGGGGGCGCAGCACCGGGGAGCTGTTTTTT; CDR3aa: CASSELGGRSTGELFF
abundance: few; v_gene: TRBV9; j_gene: TRBJ1-2; d_gene: .; len: 14; CDR3nt: TGTGCCAGCAGCCCCCGGGGAAGGGACTATGGCTACACCTTC; CDR3aa: CASSPRGRDYGYTF
abundance: .; v_gene: TRBV27; j_gene: TRBJ2-7; d_gene: TRBD2; len: 18; CDR3nt: TGTGCCAGCAGTCCCAAATCCGTTTACGGGGGGAGTTTTTACGAGCAGTACTTC; CDR3aa: CASSPKSVYGGSFYEQYF
abundance: .; v_gene: TRBV11-1; j_gene: TRBJ1-2; d_gene: .; len: 14; CDR3nt: TGTGCCAGCAGCTTAGGTGGTATCGGCTATGGCTACACCTTC; CDR3aa: CASSLGGIGYGYTF
abundance: .; v_gene: TRBV11-2; j_gene: TRBJ1-1; d_gene: .; len: 13; CDR3nt: TGTGCCAGCAGCTTCATACTCGACAGTGAAGCTTTCTTT; CDR3aa: CASSFILDSEAFF
abundance: .; v_gene: TRBV4-2; j_gene: TRBJ1-2; d_gene: .; len: 16; CDR3nt: TGTGCCAGCAGCCAAAGTATGATGGACTGGGACTATGGCTACACCTTC; CDR3aa: CASSQSMMDWDYGYTF
abundance: .; v_gene: TRBV6-6; j_gene: TRBJ1-1; d_gene: .; len: 13; CDR3nt: TGTGCCAGCAGTCTCAACACGAACACTGAAGCTTTCTTT; CDR3aa: CASSLNTNTEAFF
abundance: .; v_gene: TRBV10-3; j_gene: TRBJ1-3; d_gene: TRBD1; len: 17; CDR3nt: TGTGCCATCAGTCGGGACAGGCGGCCCACCTCTGGAAACACCATATATTTT; CDR3aa: CAISRDRRPTSGNTIYF
abundance: .; v_gene: TRBV19; j_gene: TRBJ1-2; d_gene: TRBD1; len: 15; CDR3nt: TGTGCCAGTAGTACCCCGGACAGGGGAGACTATGGCTACACCTTC; CDR3aa: CASSTPDRGDYGYTF
abundance: .; v_gene: TRBV28; j_gene: TRBJ2-1; d_gene: .; len: 14; CDR3nt: TGTGCCAGCGAAAGCCCGGGGTCCTACAATGAGCAGTTCTTC; CDR3aa: CASESPGSYNEQFF
abundance: .; v_gene: TRBV6-1; j_gene: TRBJ1-1; d_gene: TRBD1; len: 15; CDR3nt: TGTGCCAGCAGTGAACCGGGACAGGTGAACACTGAAGCTTTCTTT; CDR3aa: CASSEPGQVNTEAFF
abundance: .; v_gene: TRBV6-5; j_gene: TRBJ1-4; d_gene: .; len: 13; CDR3nt: TGTGCCAGCAGCACAGATTCGCTTGAAAAACTGTTTTTT; CDR3aa: CASSTDSLEKLFF
abundance: .; v_gene: TRBV30; j_gene: TRBJ2-1; d_gene: TRBD2; len: 15; CDR3nt: TGTGCCTGGAAACGGACTAGCGGGCGAGGCGGGGGGCAGTTCTTC; CDR3aa: CAWKRTSGRGGGQFF
abundance: .; v_gene: TRBV7-7; j_gene: TRBJ2-7; d_gene: TRBD1; len: 15; CDR3nt: TGTGCCAGCAGCTTCAGGGCAGGGGGTGCCTACGAGCAGTACTTC; CDR3aa: CASSFRAGGAYEQYF
abundance: .; v_gene: TRBV5-6; j_gene: TRBJ2-7; d_gene: TRBD1; len: 13; CDR3nt: TGTGCCAGCAGCCCCTGGGACAGCTACGAGCAGTACTTC; CDR3aa: CASSPWDSYEQYF
abundance: .; v_gene: TRBV5-6; j_gene: TRBJ2-7; d_gene: TRBD2; len: 13; CDR3nt: TGTGCCAGCAGCTACGGACTAGATGGAGAGCAGTACTTC; CDR3aa: CASSYGLDGEQYF
abundance: .; v_gene: TRBV5-5; j_gene: TRBJ2-7; d_gene: TRBD1; len: 14; CDR3nt: TGTGCCAGCAGCTTGGGACAGGGACCCTACGAGCAGTACTTC; CDR3aa: CASSLGQGPYEQYF
abundance: .; v_gene: TRBV18; j_gene: TRBJ2-3; d_gene: TRBD2; len: 16; CDR3nt: TGTGCCAGCTCACCACCGCCTAGCGGTCACACAGATACGCAGTATTTT; CDR3aa: CASSPPPSGHTDTQYF
abundance: .; v_gene: TRBV7-9; j_gene: TRBJ2-5; d_gene: .; len: 13; CDR3nt: TGTGCCAGCAGCTACGGGTCCCAAGAGACCCAGTACTTC; CDR3aa: CASSYGSQETQYF
abundance: .; v_gene: TRBV18; j_gene: TRBJ1-1; d_gene: .; len: 14; CDR3nt: TGTGCCAGCTCACCGGACAGAAAGAACACTGAAGCTTTCTTT; CDR3aa: CASSPDRKNTEAFF
abundance: .; v_gene: TRBV5-4; j_gene: TRBJ2-3; d_gene: TRBD2; len: 15; CDR3nt: TGTGCCAGCAGCCAGGGGTCGAGCGGGGGCGATACGCAGTATTTT; CDR3aa: CASSQGSSGGDTQYF
abundance: .; v_gene: TRBV28; j_gene: TRBJ1-2; d_gene: .; len: 13; CDR3nt: TGTGCCAGCAGTTATGACAATGACTATGGCTACACCTTC; CDR3aa: CASSYDNDYGYTF
abundance: .; v_gene: TRBV6-5; j_gene: TRBJ1-2; d_gene: .; len: 15; CDR3nt: TGTGCCAGCAGTTACTCGTCGGCCGAGAGGTATGGCTACACCTTC; CDR3aa: CASSYSSAERYGYTF
abundance: .; v_gene: TRBV28; j_gene: TRBJ2-3; d_gene: .; len: 15; CDR3nt: TGTGCCAGCAGCCGACTAGAACCGTTGGGGGATACGCAGTATTTT; CDR3aa: CASSRLEPLGDTQYF
abundance: .; v_gene: TRBV6-5; j_gene: TRBJ1-2; d_gene: .; len: 14; CDR3nt: TGTGCCAGCAGTTCCGGGAGGGGAAACTATGGCTACACCTTC; CDR3aa: CASSSGRGNYGYTF
abundance: .; v_gene: TRBV15; j_gene: TRBJ1-2; d_gene: .; len: 14; CDR3nt: TGTGCCACCAGCAGAGGGGCGGGGGTCGGTGGCTACACCTTC; CDR3aa: CATSRGAGVGGYTF
abundance: .; v_gene: TRBV5-1; j_gene: TRBJ2-2; d_gene: TRBD1; len: 15; CDR3nt: TGCGCCAGCAGCTCCAGGACAGGGGGCCCCGGGGAGCTGTTTTTT; CDR3aa: CASSSRTGGPGELFF
abundance: once; v_gene: TRBV14; j_gene: TRBJ2-7; d_gene: TRBD1; len: 14; CDR3nt: TGTGCCAGCAGCCAGGGGACAGGGGCGTACGAGCAGTACTTC; CDR3aa: CASSQGTGAYEQYF
abundance: .; v_gene: TRBV12-5; j_gene: TRBJ1-1; d_gene: .; len: 17; CDR3nt: TGTGCTAGTGGTTTGGCGTTTCAAGGAGGGAGGAGCACTGAAGCTTTCTTT; CDR3aa: CASGLAFQGGRSTEAFF
abundance: .; v_gene: TRBV7-9; j_gene: TRBJ2-1; d_gene: .; len: 13; CDR3nt: TGTGCCAGCAGCTCACCCTTCGGAGATGAGCAGTTCTTC; CDR3aa: CASSSPFGDEQFF
abundance: .; v_gene: TRBV7-9; j_gene: TRBJ2-3; d_gene: TRBD2; len: 15; CDR3nt: TGTGCCAGCAGCCCCCCGCGGGGGAACACAGATACGCAGTATTTT; CDR3aa: CASSPPRGNTDTQYF
abundance: .; v_gene: TRBV6-5; j_gene: TRBJ1-4; d_gene: .; len: 12; CDR3nt: TGTGCCACTAAGGGGGATGGGGAAAAACTGTTTTTT; CDR3aa: CATKGDGEKLFF
abundance: .; v_gene: TRBV6-2/TRBV6-3; j_gene: TRBJ1-5; d_gene: .; len: 14; CDR3nt: TGTGCCAGCAGTTCGGGGGGATTGGTTCAGCCCCAGCATTTT; CDR3aa: CASSSGGLVQPQHF
abundance: .; v_gene: TRBV19; j_gene: TRBJ2-5; d_gene: .; len: 12; CDR3nt: TGTGCCAGTAGTATTCGGGGAGAGACCCAGTACTTC; CDR3aa: CASSIRGETQYF